This TCR beta chain originates from a study of shared clonotypes between healthy human individuals. Execution of the assay was at deep level. Assay used: immunoSEQ multiplex PCR; TCRdb lists only in-frame clones, some missing. The repertoire consists of under 600,000 clones, with around 76% occurring once and the leading ten covering 12%. Each unsorted sample relied on approximately 94 million PBMCs as its source of genomic DNA. Germline V gives CDR1 ENHRY, CDR2 SYGVKD. The CDR3 sequence is 14 residues long. The ends lost 10 bases at V and 6 bases at J; junction bases unmatched: 10. This rearrangement joins TRBV10-3 to TRBJ2-2, with 8 bases fitting TRBD1. The material sequenced was PBMCs. The sequence was collected from a woman aged 40 to 55 in good health. Some clones in this sample may be carry-over from other donors' samples. CDR3 loop: CATKDRALAGELFF. CDR3 nucleotide sequence: TGTGCCACCAAGGACAGGGCCTTGGCCGGGGAGCTGTTTTTT.